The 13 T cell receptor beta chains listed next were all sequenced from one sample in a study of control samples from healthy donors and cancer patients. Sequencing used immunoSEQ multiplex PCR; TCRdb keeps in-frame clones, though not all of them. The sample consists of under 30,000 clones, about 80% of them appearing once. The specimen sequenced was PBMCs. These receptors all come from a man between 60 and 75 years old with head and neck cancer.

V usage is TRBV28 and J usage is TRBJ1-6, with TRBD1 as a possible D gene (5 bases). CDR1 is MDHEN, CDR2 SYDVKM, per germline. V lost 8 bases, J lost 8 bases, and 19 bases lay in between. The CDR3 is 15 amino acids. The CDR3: CASWPRQLRDSPLHF. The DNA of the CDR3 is TGTGCCAGCTGGCCCCGACAGTTACGGGATTCACCCCTCCACTTT.

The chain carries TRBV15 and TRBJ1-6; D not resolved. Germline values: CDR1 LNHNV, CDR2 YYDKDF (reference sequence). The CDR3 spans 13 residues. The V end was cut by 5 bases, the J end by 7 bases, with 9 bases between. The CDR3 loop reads CATSDGRNSPLHF. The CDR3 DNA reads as TGTGCCACCAGCGACGGGCGAAATTCACCCCTCCACTTT.

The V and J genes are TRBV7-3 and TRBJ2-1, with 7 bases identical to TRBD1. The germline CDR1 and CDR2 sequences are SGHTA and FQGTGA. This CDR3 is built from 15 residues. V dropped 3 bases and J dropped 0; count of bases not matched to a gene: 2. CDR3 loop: CASSFGQASYNEQFF. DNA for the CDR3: TGTGCCAGCAGCTTCGGACAGGCCTCCTACAATGAGCAGTTCTTC.

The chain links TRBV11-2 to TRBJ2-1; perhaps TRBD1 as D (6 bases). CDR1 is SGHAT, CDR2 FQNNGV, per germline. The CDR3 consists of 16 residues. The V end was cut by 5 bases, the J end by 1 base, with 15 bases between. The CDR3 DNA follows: TGTGCCAGCAGCGCCCCCTCCAGGGGTTCCTACAATGAGCAGTTCTTC. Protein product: CASSAPSRGSYNEQFF.

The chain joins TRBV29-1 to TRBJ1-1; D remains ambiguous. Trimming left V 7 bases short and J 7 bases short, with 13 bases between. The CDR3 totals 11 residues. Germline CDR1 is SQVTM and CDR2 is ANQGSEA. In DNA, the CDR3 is TGCAGCGCCGGGGAGTCAAGTGAAGCTTTCTTT. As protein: CSAGESSEAFF.

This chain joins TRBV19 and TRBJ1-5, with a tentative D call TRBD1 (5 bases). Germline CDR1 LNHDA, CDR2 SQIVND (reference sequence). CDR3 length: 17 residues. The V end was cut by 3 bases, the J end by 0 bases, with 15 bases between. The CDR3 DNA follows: TGTGCCAGTAGTATTGGGGCGGAAAAGTATAGCAATCAGCCCCAGCATTTT. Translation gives CASSIGAEKYSNQPQHF.

CDR3 loop: CASSQTTGGFGYTF. The CDR3 bases are TGTGCCAGCAGCCAAACGACAGGGGGCTTTGGCTACACCTTC. The V and J genes are TRBV6-5 and TRBJ1-2; TRBD1 agrees at 10 bases. The ends lost 6 bases at V and 7 bases at J; junction bases unmatched: 8. Germline V gene lookup returns CDR1 MNHEY and CDR2 SVGAGI. The CDR3 runs to 14 residues.

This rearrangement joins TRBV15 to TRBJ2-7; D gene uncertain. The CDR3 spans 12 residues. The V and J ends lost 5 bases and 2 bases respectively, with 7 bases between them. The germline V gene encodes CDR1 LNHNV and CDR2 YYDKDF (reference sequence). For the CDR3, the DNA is TGTGCCACCAGCCGTGGGGCCTACGAGCAGTACTTC. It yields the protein CATSRGAYEQYF.

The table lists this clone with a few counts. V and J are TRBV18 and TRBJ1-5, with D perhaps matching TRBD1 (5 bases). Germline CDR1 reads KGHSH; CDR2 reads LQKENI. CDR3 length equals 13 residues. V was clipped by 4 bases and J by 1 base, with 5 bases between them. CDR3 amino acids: CASSRDSNQPQHF. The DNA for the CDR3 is TGTGCCAGCTCACGGGACAGCAATCAGCCCCAGCATTTT.

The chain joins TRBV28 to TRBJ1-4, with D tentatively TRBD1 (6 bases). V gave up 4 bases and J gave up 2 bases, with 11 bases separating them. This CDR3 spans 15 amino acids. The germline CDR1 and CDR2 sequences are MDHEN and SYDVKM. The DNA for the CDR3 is TGTGCCAGCAGTTCCCGGGACAACACTAATGAAAAACTGTTTTTT. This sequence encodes CASSSRDNTNEKLFF.

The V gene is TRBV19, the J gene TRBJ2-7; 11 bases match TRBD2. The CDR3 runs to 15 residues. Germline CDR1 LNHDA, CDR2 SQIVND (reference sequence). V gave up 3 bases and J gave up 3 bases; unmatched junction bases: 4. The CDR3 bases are TGTGCCAGTAGTATTCTCACTAGCGGGAGCTACGAGCAGTACTTC. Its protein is CASSILTSGSYEQYF.

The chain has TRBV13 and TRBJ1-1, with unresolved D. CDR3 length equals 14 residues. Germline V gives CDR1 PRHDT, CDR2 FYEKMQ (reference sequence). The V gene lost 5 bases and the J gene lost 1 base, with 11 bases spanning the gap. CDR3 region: CASSPSQRNTEAFF. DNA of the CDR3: TGTGCCAGCAGCCCTTCACAGAGGAACACTGAAGCTTTCTTT.

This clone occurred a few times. Written as DNA, the CDR3 is TGTGCCAGCAGAACCTTTAACCCTCAAGAGGGCCAGGACGACTACACCTTC. This translates into CASRTFNPQEGQDDYTF. The gene calls are TRBV28 and TRBJ1-2; no clear D gene. CDR3 size: 17 residues. Germline CDR1 is MDHEN and CDR2 is SYDVKM. The germline V and J ends were trimmed by 6 bases and 10 bases, with 30 bases remaining between them.